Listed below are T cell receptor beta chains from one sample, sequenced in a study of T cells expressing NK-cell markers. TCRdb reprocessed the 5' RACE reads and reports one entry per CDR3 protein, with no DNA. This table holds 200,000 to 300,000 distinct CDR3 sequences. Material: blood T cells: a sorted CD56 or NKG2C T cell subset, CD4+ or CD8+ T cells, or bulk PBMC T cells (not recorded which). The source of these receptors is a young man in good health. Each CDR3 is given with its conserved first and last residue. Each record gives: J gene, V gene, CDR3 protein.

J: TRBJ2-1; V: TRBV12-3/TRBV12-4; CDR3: CASRSSTYNEQFF
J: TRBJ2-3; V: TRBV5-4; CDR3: CASSAEASTDTQYF
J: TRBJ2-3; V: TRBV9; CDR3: CASSVGGVGDTQYF
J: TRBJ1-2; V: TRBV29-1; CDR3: CSVGADKYGYTF
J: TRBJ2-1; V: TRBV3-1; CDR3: CASSQGSDSSYNEQFF
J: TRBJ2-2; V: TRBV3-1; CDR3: CASSQETWSGELFF
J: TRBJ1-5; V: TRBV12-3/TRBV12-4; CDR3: CASGLDVHSNQPQHF
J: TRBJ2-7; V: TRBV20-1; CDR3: CSARGQGYYEQYF
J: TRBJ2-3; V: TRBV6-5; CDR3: CASSYQGERDTQYF
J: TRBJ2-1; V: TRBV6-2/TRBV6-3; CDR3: CASSSPLTGGVANEQFF
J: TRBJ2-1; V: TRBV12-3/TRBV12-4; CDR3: CASSLGQVENEQFF